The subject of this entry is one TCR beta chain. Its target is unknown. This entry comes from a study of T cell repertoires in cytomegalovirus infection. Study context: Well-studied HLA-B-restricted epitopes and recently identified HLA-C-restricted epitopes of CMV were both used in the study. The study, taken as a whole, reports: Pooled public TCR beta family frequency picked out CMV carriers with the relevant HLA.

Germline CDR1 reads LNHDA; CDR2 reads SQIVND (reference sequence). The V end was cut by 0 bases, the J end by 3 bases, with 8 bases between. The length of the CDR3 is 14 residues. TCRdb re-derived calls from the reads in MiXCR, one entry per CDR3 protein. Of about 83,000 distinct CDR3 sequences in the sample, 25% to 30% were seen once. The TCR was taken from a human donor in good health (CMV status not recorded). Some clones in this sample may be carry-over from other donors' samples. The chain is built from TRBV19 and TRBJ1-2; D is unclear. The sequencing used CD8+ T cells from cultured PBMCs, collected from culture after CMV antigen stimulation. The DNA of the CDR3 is TGTGCCAGTAGTATAGACGGCACCCACTATGGCTACACCTTC. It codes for CASSIDGTHYGYTF.